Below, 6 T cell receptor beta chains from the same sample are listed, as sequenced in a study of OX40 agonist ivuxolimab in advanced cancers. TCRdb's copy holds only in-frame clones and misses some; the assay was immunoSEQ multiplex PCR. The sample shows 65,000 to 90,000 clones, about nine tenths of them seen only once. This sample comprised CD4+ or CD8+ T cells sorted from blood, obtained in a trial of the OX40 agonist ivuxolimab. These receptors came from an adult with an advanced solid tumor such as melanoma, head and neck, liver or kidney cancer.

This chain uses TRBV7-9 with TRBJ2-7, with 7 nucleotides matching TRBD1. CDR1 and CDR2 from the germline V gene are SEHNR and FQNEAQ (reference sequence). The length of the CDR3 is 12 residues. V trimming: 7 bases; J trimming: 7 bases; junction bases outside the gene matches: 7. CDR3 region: CASTQTGVEQYF. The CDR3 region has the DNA TGTGCCAGCACCCAAACAGGGGTTGAGCAGTACTTC. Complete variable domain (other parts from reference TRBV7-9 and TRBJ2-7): DTGVSQNPRHKITKRGQNVTFRCDPISEHNRLYWYRQTLGQGPEFLTYFQNEAQLEKSRLLSDRFSAERPKGSFSTLEIQRTEQGDSAMYLCASTQTGVEQYFGPGTRLTVT.

In DNA, the CDR3 is TGTGCCAGCAGTCCGGACGGGAAGACCCAGTACTTC. It specifies CASSPDGKTQYF. The chain employs TRBV27 and TRBJ2-5; maybe TRBD2 (5 bases). V was clipped by 5 bases and J by 6 bases, with 10 bases between them. Germline CDR1 and CDR2: MNHEY and SMNVEV (reference sequence). CDR3 size: 12 residues.

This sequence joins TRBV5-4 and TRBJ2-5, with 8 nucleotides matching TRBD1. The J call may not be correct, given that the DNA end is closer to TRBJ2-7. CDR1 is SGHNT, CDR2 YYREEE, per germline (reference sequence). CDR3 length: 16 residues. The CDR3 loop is CASSLAGTGEFYEQYF. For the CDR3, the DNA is TGTGCCAGCAGCTTGGCGGGGACAGGTGAATTCTACGAGCAGTACTTC.

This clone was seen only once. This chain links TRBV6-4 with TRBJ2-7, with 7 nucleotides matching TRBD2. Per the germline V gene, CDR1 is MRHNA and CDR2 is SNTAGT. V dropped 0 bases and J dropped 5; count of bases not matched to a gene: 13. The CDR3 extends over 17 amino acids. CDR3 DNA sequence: TGTGCCAGCAGTGACTCGGGGTTGAGGACTAGTCCCAACGAGCAGTACTTC. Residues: CASSDSGLRTSPNEQYF.

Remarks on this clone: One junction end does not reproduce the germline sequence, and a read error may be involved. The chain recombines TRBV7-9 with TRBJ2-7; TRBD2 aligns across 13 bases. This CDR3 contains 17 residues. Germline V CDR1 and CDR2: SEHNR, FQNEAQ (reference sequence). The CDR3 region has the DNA TGTGCCAGCAGCTTAGAGACTAGCGGGAGGCTCTCCCACGAGCAGTACTTC. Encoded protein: CASSLETSGRLSHEQYF.

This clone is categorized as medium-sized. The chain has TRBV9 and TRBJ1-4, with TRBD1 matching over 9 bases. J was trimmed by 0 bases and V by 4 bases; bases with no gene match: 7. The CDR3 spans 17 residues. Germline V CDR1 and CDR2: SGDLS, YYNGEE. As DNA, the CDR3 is TGTGCCAGCAGCCGGGACAGGGAGTATACAACTAATGAAAAACTGTTTTTT. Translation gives CASSRDREYTTNEKLFF. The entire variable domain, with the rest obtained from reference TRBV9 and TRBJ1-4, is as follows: DSGVTQTPKHLITATGQRVTLRCSPRSGDLSVYWYQQSLDQGLQFLIQYYNGEERAKGNILERFSAQQFPDLHSELNLSSLELGDSALYFCASSRDREYTTNEKLFFGSGTQLSVL.